This T cell receptor (beta chain) was profiled in a study of shared clonotypes between healthy human individuals (dated by TCRdb to the early 2020s). At the level of the whole study: Two women and three men aged 18 to 49 years were included in the cohort. For each donor, CD4 naive and CD4 memory were each given three plates, CD8 naive was given two plates, and CD8 memory was given one plate. Leukapheresis yielded between about 0.8 and 9.5 billion PBMCs per donor. Different laboratories and diverse techniques were used to prepare libraries and sequence TCR repertoires, to increase sequencing depth and limit assay-specific biases. Blood TCR repertoires of a handful of healthy adults were deeply sequenced to estimate repertoire size and the extent of clonotype sharing between individuals.

Using the deep immunoSEQ assay, TCR CDR3 regions were amplified from genomic DNA by multiplex PCR. For each cell subset, the extracted genomic DNA was distributed evenly across all wells of several immunoSEQ 96-well plates, and each plate served as one replicate. For sorted subsets, roughly 200 ng of genomic DNA, equivalent to tens of thousands of T cell genomes, went into each replicate PCR. Purified libraries were quantified with a Qubit 3.0 fluorometer, sized on a Bioanalyzer 2100, and re-quantified with the KAPA Library Quantification kit. Each immunoSEQ 96-well plate was sequenced on its own single-read 150-cycle Illumina NextSeq 550 flow cell. As for how the authors treated the data: Because the immunoSEQ output held only junctional sequences and lacked quality scores, the filtering could not match the filtering applied to full-length reads. Sequences were annotated with PyIR, a Python wrapper for IgBLAST v1.9, using IMGT germline references to assign V/J genes and CDR3. Any read was removed if the V/J assignment was weak (E-value above 1e-6), the CDR3 was missing, or the read contained stop codons, out-of-frame junctions, or ambiguous translated residues. V3J clonotypes were defined by identical inferred V gene, J gene, and CDR3 amino acid sequence. The percentage overlap between two repertoires was calculated by dividing the number of shared unique clonotypes by the size of the smaller repertoire. Three approaches were used to assess repertoire richness: RTK rarefaction, the Chao1 estimator, and Recon v2.1 estimates of unobserved clonotypes. Generation probabilities for all TCRbeta clonotypes obtained by the gDNA method from a handful of donors were computed using OLGA. TCRdb's version of the immuneACCESS table is confined to in-frame rearrangements and falls short of the full clone set. An unresolved V gene accounts for under half of the shortfall where checked; the remainder is of unknown origin. From that table come the V and J calls and clone size; the DNA was used to work out D and trimming. Recorded for this sample are a few hundred thousand clones; around 97% of them occurred a single time. The ten biggest clones cover about 0.06% of the sample.

The donors were healthy, HIV-negative adults with no recently reported acute infections or vaccinations. All donors were Caucasian adults living in Nashville, Tennessee, USA. Magnetic negative selection was used to enrich CD4+ T cells, after which naive cells were positively selected on CD45RA and the negative fraction became the memory subset. Blood was obtained by leukapheresis, after which PBMCs were separated by Ficoll-Histopaque density gradient centrifugation and cryopreserved in liquid nitrogen vapor phase. Analytical flow cytometry was used to check the purity and quantity of every magnetically sorted T cell population. Genomic DNA was isolated from every sorted fraction and measured by UV absorbance on a Nanodrop 2000c. Results and caveats for the whole study, not just this receptor: Even with the large sequencing depth, rarefaction of the sorted-subset datasets indicated that sequencing was incomplete. Pairwise subsampling indicated that sequencing depth was expected to affect the degree of clonotype sharing among donors. Compared with non-shared clonotypes, the clonotypes found in all four sorted-subset donors had higher generation probabilities. When four donors were compared, the shared fraction of clonotypes was about 5.5% for naive CD4, approximately 3.3% for naive CD8, 2% to 2.5% for memory CD4, and roughly 0.43% for memory CD8. The small number of donors limited the genetic and exposure-history diversity represented. Estimated clonotype richness was generally larger for naive than for memory subsets. Sampling was restricted to blood, and TCR repertoires in tissue are likely to differ from TCR repertoires in blood.

Trimming removed 2 bases from V and 4 bases from J, leaving 7 bases between the germline ends. Including cysteine and phenylalanine, the CDR3 has 13 amino acids. Here the CDR3 DNA is all that survives: 39 bases in frame from base 1. CDR1 SGHRS and CDR2 YFSETQ were looked up in the germline V gene. For this clone: The antigen this receptor binds is unknown. No much larger clone is present one base from it, and per-base qualities are unavailable. Other DNA variants within this sample encode the same CDR3.

The receptor's source is a woman in her 30s in good health. Here the chain combines TRBV5-1 and TRBJ2-1; 5 matching bases give a weak D call of TRBD1. Sequencing was done on a sample of naive CD4+ T cells sorted from blood. The cell subset or site label for this specimen denotes: CD45RA+ positively selected. This receptor carries the CDR3 CASSLDSYNEQFF. The nucleotide sequence is TGCGCCAGCAGCTTAGACAGTTACAATGAGCAGTTCTTC. When the CDR3 is completed using the reference TRBV5-1 and TRBJ2-1 genes on either side, the full variable domain is KAGVTQTPRYLIKTRGQQVTLSCSPISGHRSVSWYQQTPGQGLQFLFEYFSETQRNKGNFPGRFSGRQFSNSRSEMNVSTLELGDSALYLCASSLDSYNEQFFGPGTRLTVL.